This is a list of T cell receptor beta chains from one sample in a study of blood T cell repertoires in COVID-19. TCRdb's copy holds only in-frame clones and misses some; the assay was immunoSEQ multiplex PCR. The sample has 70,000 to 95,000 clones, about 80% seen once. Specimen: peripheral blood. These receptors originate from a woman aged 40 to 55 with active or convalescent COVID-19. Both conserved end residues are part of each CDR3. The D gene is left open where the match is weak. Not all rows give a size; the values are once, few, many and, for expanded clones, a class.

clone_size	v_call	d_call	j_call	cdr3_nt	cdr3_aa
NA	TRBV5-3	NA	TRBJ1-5	TGTGCCAGAAGCTTGGTCAGGGGCAATCAGCCCCAGCATTTT	CARSLVRGNQPQHF
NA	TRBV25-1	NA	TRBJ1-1	TGTGCCAGCAGTGAATACGGTCGAGCTTTCTTT	CASSEYGRAFF
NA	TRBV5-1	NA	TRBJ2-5	TGCGCCAGCAGGGGCCAGGGGCGGGAGACCCAGTACTTC	CASRGQGRETQYF
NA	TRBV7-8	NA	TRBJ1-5	TGTGCCAGCAGCTTACCAACGGACGGGGGGCAGGATCAGCCCCAGCATTTT	CASSLPTDGGQDQPQHF
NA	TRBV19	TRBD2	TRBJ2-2	TGTGCCAGTAGCCGGGGACTAGCGGGCACCGGGGAGCTGTTTTTT	CASSRGLAGTGELFF
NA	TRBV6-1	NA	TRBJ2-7	TGTGCCAGCAGTGAAGGGGTGACTAGACACACTTCCTACGAGCAGTACTTC	CASSEGVTRHTSYEQYF
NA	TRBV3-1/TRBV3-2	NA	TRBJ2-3	TGTGCCTCCAGACAGGTCGGATTGGAGGATACGCAGTATTTT	CASRQVGLEDTQYF
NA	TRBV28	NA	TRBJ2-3	TGTGCCAGCAGTCCCTCTGGGGCGGCGCCTAGCACAGATACGCAGTATTTT	CASSPSGAAPSTDTQYF
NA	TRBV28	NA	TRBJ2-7	TGTGCCAGCAGAGCCGCAGGGGTCCCCGAGCAGTACTTC	CASRAAGVPEQYF
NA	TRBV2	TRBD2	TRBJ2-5	TGTGCCAGCGGTGGACTAGCGGGAGCCCAAGAGACCCAGTACTTC	CASGGLAGAQETQYF
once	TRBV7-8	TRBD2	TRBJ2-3	TGTGCCAGCAGCTCGGCGTTAAGGCTCAGCGGGGGGGCAGATACGCAGTATTTT	CASSSALRLSGGADTQYF
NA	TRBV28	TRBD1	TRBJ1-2	TGTGCCAGCAGTTTCTGGACAGGGTCCTTGTCGGGCACCTTC	CASSFWTGSLSGTF
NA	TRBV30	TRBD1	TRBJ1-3	TGTGCCTGGAGCCCGGGACAGGGAGGAAACACCATATATTTT	CAWSPGQGGNTIYF
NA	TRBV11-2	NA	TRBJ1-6	TGTGCCAGCAGCTTAGATCGCGCGGGGAACGGTTCACCCCTCCACTTT	CASSLDRAGNGSPLHF
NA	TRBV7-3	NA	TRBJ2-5	TGTGCCAGCAGCTTAAGCGCGAACCAAGAGACCCAGTACTTC	CASSLSANQETQYF
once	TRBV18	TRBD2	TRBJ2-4	TGTGCCAGCTCACCAGTAGCGGGGGGACGACTAGCCAAAAACATTCAGTACTTC	CASSPVAGGRLAKNIQYF
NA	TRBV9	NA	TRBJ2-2	TGTGCCAGCAGCGCCCATGGGGCCTCCGGGGAGCTGTTTTTT	CASSAHGASGELFF
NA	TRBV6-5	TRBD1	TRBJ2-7	TGTGCCAGCAGTTACTCCGTCAACAGGGGGGCCTACGAGCAGTACTTC	CASSYSVNRGAYEQYF
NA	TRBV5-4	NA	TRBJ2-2	TGTGCCAGCAGCTTGGCGGCGACGGGAGCGGCCGGGGAGCTGTTTTTT	CASSLAATGAAGELFF
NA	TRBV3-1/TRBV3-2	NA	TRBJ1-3	TGTGCCAGCAGCCAAGCGCAGGGGTTCTCTGGAAACACCATATATTTT	CASSQAQGFSGNTIYF
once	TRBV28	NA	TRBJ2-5	TGTGCCAGCAGTCCCATCTACGACTACCGGTACCAAGAGACCCAGTACTTC	CASSPIYDYRYQETQYF
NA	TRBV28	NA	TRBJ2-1	TGTGCCAGCCGTACCCCCGACAGCTTCAGTGAGCAGTTCTTC	CASRTPDSFSEQFF
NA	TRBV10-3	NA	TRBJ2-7	TGTGCCATCAGCTCCAGGGCCTACGAGCAGTACTTC	CAISSRAYEQYF
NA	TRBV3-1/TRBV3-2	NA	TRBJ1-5	TGTGCCAGCAGCCAGGAGATCGATCAGCCCCAGCATTTT	CASSQEIDQPQHF
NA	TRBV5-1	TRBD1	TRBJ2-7	TGCGCCAGCAGCTTGCCGGGGACAGGGGTTTACGAGCAGTACTTC	CASSLPGTGVYEQYF
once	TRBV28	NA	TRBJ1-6	TGTGCCAGCAGTTTCGCAGGGTATTCACCCCTCCACTTT	CASSFAGYSPLHF
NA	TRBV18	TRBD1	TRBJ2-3	TGTGCCAGCTCACCCCGGGACAGCCAAGGAGATACGCAGTATTTT	CASSPRDSQGDTQYF
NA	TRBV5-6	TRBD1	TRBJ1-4	TGTGCCAGCAGCTCGGGGACAGGGGTCGAAAAACTGTTTTTT	CASSSGTGVEKLFF
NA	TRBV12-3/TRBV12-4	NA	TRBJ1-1	TGTGCCAGCAGTCGGAGAACAGGAGCTTTCTTT	CASSRRTGAFF
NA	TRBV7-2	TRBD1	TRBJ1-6	TGTGCCAGCAGCTTAGCGCCGGGACAGCGTAATTCACCCCTCCACTTT	CASSLAPGQRNSPLHF
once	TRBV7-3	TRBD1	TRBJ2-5	TGTGCCAGCAGCTTAGGGGGACAGGGCTCAGAGACCCAGTACTTC	CASSLGGQGSETQYF
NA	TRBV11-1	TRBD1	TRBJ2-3	TGTGCCAGCAGTTCTGGACAGGGGGCGACAGATACGCAGTATTTT	CASSSGQGATDTQYF
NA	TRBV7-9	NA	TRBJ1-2	TGTGCCAGCAGCTTAGCCCAGGGTCAGGGAGGAACCTTC	CASSLAQGQGGTF
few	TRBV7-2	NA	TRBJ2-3	TGTGCCAGCAGGGGAGGGGGGGGCCCCCCTAAGCACGCAGATACGCAGTATTTT	CASRGGGGPPKHADTQYF
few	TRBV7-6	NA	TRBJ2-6	TGTGCCAGCAGCTTAGTCGCCGGGGGAAGTAGGTCTGGGGCCAACGTCCTGACTTTC	CASSLVAGGSRSGANVLTF
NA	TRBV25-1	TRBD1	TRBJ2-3	TGTGCCAGCAGTGGATCCAGACAGGGGGCGCGCACAGATACGCAGTATTTT	CASSGSRQGARTDTQYF
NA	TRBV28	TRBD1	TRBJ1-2	TGTGCCATCGGGACAGGTATGCCTTATGGCTACACCTTC	CAIGTGMPYGYTF
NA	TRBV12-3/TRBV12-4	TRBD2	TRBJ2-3	TGTGCCAGTGGGTTAGCGGGGGCAGATACGCAGTATTTT	CASGLAGADTQYF
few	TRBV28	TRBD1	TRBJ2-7	TGTGCCAGCAGCCCGACAGGGTTTAGGGAGCAGTACTTC	CASSPTGFREQYF
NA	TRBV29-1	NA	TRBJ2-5	TGCAGCGTTGTTACAGGGTTCCAAGAGACCCAGTACTTC	CSVVTGFQETQYF
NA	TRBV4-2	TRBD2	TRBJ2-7	TGTGCCAGCAGCCAGGGCCCACTTATAGCGGGAGCGACCTACGAGCAGTACTTC	CASSQGPLIAGATYEQYF
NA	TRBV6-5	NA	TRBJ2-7	TGTGCCAGCAGTTACGCGGCGGGACTGTCCTACGAGCAGTACTTC	CASSYAAGLSYEQYF
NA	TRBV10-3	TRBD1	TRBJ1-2	TGTGCCATCAGTGGACAGGGGGCGAATGGCTACACCTTC	CAISGQGANGYTF
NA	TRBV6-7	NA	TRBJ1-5	TGTGCCAGCACAGGTTTCGTGATCCAGCCCCAGCATTTT	CASTGFVIQPQHF
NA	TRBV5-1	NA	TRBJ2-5	TGCGCCAGCAGCACTGGTGAGACCCAGTACTTC	CASSTGETQYF
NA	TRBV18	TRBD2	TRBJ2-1	TGTGCCAGCTCACCACTCGCGGGGGGGCTCAATGAGCAGTTCTTC	CASSPLAGGLNEQFF
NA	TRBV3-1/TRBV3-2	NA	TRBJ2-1	TGTGCCAGCAGCCCGAGATGGGCCCCTTATAGCTCCTACAATGAGCAGTTCTTC	CASSPRWAPYSSYNEQFF
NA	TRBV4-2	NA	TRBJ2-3	TGTGCCAGCAGCCAAGATCCCGGGAATGGGCAGACTACGCAGTATTTT	CASSQDPGNGQTTQYF
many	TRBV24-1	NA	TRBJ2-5	TGTGCCACCGCACCACAGTCAGGGTTCGCAAAAGAGACCCAGTACTTC	CATAPQSGFAKETQYF
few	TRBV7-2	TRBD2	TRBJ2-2	TGTGCCAGCATCTCCCCGGGCCTAGCGGGGGGAGGCGGGGAGCTGTTTTTT	CASISPGLAGGGGELFF
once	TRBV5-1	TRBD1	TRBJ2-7	TGCGCCAGCAGCTTGGTAGGGACAGTTCCCTCCTACGAGCAGTACTTC	CASSLVGTVPSYEQYF